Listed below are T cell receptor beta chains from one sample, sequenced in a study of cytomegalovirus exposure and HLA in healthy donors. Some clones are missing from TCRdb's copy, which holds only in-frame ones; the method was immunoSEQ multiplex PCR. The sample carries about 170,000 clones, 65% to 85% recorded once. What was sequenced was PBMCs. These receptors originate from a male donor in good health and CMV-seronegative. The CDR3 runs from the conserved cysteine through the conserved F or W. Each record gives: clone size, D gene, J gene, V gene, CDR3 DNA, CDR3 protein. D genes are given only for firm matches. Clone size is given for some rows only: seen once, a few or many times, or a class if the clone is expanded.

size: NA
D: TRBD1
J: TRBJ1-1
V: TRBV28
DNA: TGTGCCAGCAGTAAAGCCGGGACAGAATTAGCTTTCTTT
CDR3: CASSKAGTELAFF

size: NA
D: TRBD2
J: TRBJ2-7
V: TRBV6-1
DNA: TGTGCCAGCAGTGAAGCAGCGGGAGGAACCTACGAGCAGTACTTC
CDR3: CASSEAAGGTYEQYF

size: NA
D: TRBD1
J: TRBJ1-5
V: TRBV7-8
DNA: TGTGCCAGCAGCGCTTTACCCTACGACAGGGTTAATCAGCCCCAGCATTTT
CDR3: CASSALPYDRVNQPQHF

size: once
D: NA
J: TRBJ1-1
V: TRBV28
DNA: TGTGCCAGCAGTTTATGGGCAGGGACATGTACTGAAGCTTTCTTT
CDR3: CASSLWAGTCTEAFF

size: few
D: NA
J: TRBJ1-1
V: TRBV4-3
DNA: TGCGCCAGCAGCCCAGAGATGGGGCCACCGAACACTGAAGCTTTCTTT
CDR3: CASSPEMGPPNTEAFF

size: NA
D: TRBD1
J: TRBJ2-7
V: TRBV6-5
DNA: TGTGCCAGCAGTTACATGTCGGGACAGGGCTACGAGCAGTACTTC
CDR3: CASSYMSGQGYEQYF

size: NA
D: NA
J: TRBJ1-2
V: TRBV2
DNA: TGTGCCAGCAGTGAAGAGCTCCAGGGGTTTTCCAACTATGGCTACACCTTC
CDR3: CASSEELQGFSNYGYTF

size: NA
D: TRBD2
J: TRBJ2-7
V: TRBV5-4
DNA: TGTGCCAGCTCCCTTCGGGGGACTAGCGGGAGTTACGAGCAGTACTTC
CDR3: CASSLRGTSGSYEQYF

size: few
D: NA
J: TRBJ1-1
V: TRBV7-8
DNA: TGTGCCAGCAGCTCGGGACAACTGAACACTGAAGCTTTCTTT
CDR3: CASSSGQLNTEAFF

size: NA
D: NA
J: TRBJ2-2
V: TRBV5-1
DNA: TGCGCCAGCAGCCCTACTAGGTCGGGCACCGGGGAGCTGTTTTTT
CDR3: CASSPTRSGTGELFF

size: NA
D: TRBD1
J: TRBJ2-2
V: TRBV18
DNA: TGTGCCAGCTCACCAGTAAGAACAGGGGACACCGGGGAGCTGTTTTTT
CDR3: CASSPVRTGDTGELFF

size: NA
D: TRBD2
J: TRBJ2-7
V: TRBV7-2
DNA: TGTGCCAGCAGCTTAGAACAGGGACTAGCGGCGTACTTC
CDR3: CASSLEQGLAAYF

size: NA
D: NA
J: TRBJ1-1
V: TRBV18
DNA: TGTGCCAGCTCACCGGGGGCGGGTGAAGCTTTCTTT
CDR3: CASSPGAGEAFF